A selection of T cell receptor beta chains follows, all from one sample in a study of shared clonotypes between healthy human individuals. Sequencing was performed with immunoSEQ multiplex PCR; in TCRdb, only in-frame clones are kept and a portion is missing. Of about 2.1 million clones in the sample, roughly 93% were seen once. The sample comprised naive CD8+ T cells from PBMCs. Receptors were obtained from a man aged 18-30 years in good health. Some clones in this sample may be carry-over from other donors' samples. Each CDR3 is given with its conserved first and last residue. Each record gives: clone size, V gene, J gene, D gene, CDR3 DNA, CDR3 protein. D genes are given only for firm matches. Size values are once, few and many counts, or a class for expanded clones, and some rows have none.

.,TRBV4-3,TRBJ2-7,.,TGCGCCAGCAGCCAAGATCGGGCTGGCTACGAGCAGTACTTC,CASSQDRAGYEQYF
.,TRBV11-2,TRBJ2-3,.,TGTGCCAGCACTCCCGGGGTAGGGACTAGCACAGATACGCAGTATTTT,CASTPGVGTSTDTQYF
.,TRBV11-2,TRBJ2-7,.,TGTGCCAGCAGCCTCGGGCTGTCGGGAGCCTACGAGCAGTACTTC,CASSLGLSGAYEQYF
.,TRBV7-9,TRBJ2-2,.,TGTGCCAGCAGCTTAAAGGGGGTTGGCACCGGGGAGCTGTTTTTT,CASSLKGVGTGELFF
.,TRBV7-8,TRBJ2-7,.,TGTGCCAGCTCAGAGGGACTCTACTCCTACGAGCAGTACTTC,CASSEGLYSYEQYF
once,TRBV7-9,TRBJ2-7,.,TGTGCCAGCAGCTTAGATAGTACAGGCACCTACGAGCAGTACTTC,CASSLDSTGTYEQYF
.,TRBV7-3,TRBJ2-1,TRBD2,TGTGCCAGCAGCTTGCTAGCGGGAGCGAATGAGCAGTTCTTC,CASSLLAGANEQFF
.,TRBV19,TRBJ1-1,.,TGTGCCAGTAGTATGTTCGACCCACCGAACACTGAAGCTTTCTTT,CASSMFDPPNTEAFF
.,TRBV27,TRBJ2-4,.,TGTGCCAGCAGCCCCTCCCCCAATGGCAAAAACATTCAGTACTTC,CASSPSPNGKNIQYF
.,TRBV19,TRBJ2-5,.,TGTGCCAGTAGTATCGACTCCGGGACCAACAAGAGGGACCAAGAGACCCAGTACTTC,CASSIDSGTNKRDQETQYF
.,TRBV7-3,TRBJ1-3,.,TGTGCCAGCAGCCTCGACAGGCTCTCTGGAAACACCATATATTTT,CASSLDRLSGNTIYF
.,TRBV7-6,TRBJ1-3,.,TGTGCCAGCAGCTCCGTCCCGAGAAACACCATATATTTT,CASSSVPRNTIYF
.,TRBV25-1,TRBJ2-7,.,TGTGCCAGCGGAAGGCCGGGCGGCGGCTACGAGCAGTACTTC,CASGRPGGGYEQYF
.,TRBV14,TRBJ2-2,.,TGTGCCAGCAGCCAAGCGGGAGCTCCCAACACCGGGGAGCTGTTTTTT,CASSQAGAPNTGELFF
.,TRBV9,TRBJ2-1,TRBD2,TGTGCCAGCAGCGTAGCCGGGACTAGCGGGCCCTATGAGCAGTTCTTC,CASSVAGTSGPYEQFF
.,TRBV7-2,TRBJ2-3,.,TGTGCCAGCCTTACAGCAGATACGCAGTATTTT,CASLTADTQYF
.,TRBV6-5,TRBJ2-7,.,TGTGCCAGCAGTTACAGGCAGGGTTACGAGCAGTACTTC,CASSYRQGYEQYF
.,TRBV6-6,TRBJ2-5,TRBD2,TGTGCCACAAAAATACTAGCGGGAGGGGAGACCCAGTACTTC,CATKILAGGETQYF
.,TRBV30,TRBJ2-5,.,TGTGCCTGGAGTCTCTTCCAAGGGACCGCGGCTAAAGAGCAGTACTTC,CAWSLFQGTAAKEQYF
.,TRBV12-1,TRBJ2-1,.,TGTGCCAGCAGGCTCCAGGGGATCGATTATGAGCAGTTCTTC,CASRLQGIDYEQFF
.,TRBV27,TRBJ2-3,.,TGTGCCAGCAGGGAAATCTATGCCCCAGATACGCAGTATTTT,CASREIYAPDTQYF
.,TRBV9,TRBJ2-3,.,TGTGCCAGCAGCGCGGACTTCACAGATACGCAGTATTTT,CASSADFTDTQYF
.,TRBV6-1,TRBJ2-7,TRBD1,TGTGCCAGCAGTGGCCGCGACAGGGGACAGCAGTACTTC,CASSGRDRGQQYF
.,TRBV10-3,TRBJ1-2,TRBD1,TGTGCCATCAGAGGGGACAGGGAGGGTGGCTACACCTTC,CAIRGDREGGYTF
.,TRBV27,TRBJ1-2,.,TGTGCCAGCAGCCACGACAGTAACTATGGCTACACCTTC,CASSHDSNYGYTF
.,TRBV7-6,TRBJ2-1,TRBD2,TGTGCCAGCAGCTTATATGCGGGAGTAGGCTACAATGAGCAGTTCTTC,CASSLYAGVGYNEQFF
.,TRBV5-1,TRBJ2-3,.,TGCGCCAGCAGACTGGAGACTCCTAGCACAGATACGCAGTATTTT,CASRLETPSTDTQYF
.,TRBV6-5,TRBJ2-1,.,TGTGCCAGCAGGGACCGGATCTGGACCAATGAGCAGTTCTTC,CASRDRIWTNEQFF
.,TRBV7-8,TRBJ2-4,.,TGTGCCAGCAGCTTAGCGGGGTCCCATGGCATTCAGTACTTC,CASSLAGSHGIQYF
.,TRBV11-2,TRBJ2-3,.,TGTGCCAGCAGTAACGGCGGGTTTTTCACAGATACGCAGTATTTT,CASSNGGFFTDTQYF
.,TRBV6-5,TRBJ2-2,.,TGTGCCAGCAGTGTCGTTGGAGGGGAGGCCGGGGAGCTGTTTTTT,CASSVVGGEAGELFF
few,TRBV19,TRBJ1-1,.,TGTGCCAGTAGTACAACGACAGGCCTGGACACTGAAGCTTTCTTT,CASSTTTGLDTEAFF
.,TRBV5-4,TRBJ2-3,.,TGTGCCACCCAAACCCGGGAGTACACAGATACGCAGTATTTT,CATQTREYTDTQYF
.,TRBV5-4,TRBJ2-1,TRBD2,TGTGCCAGCAGCTCCGGGGGGGGTGTGCAGTTCTTC,CASSSGGGVQFF
.,TRBV28,TRBJ2-7,.,TGTGCCAGCAGCTCCCCGGCCGAGGCAGCCCCGTACGAGCAGTACTTC,CASSSPAEAAPYEQYF
.,TRBV28,TRBJ1-3,.,TGTGCCAGCAGTTTACGCGACAGGAGCTCTGGAAACACCATATATTTT,CASSLRDRSSGNTIYF
.,TRBV4-2,TRBJ1-2,.,TGTGCCAGCAGCCAAGATACGGGGGACGTGGCCACCTTC,CASSQDTGDVATF
.,TRBV27,TRBJ2-1,.,TGTGCCAGCAGTTTTTCCCCGCCCGCGGAGAGCTCCTACAATGAGCAGTTCTTC,CASSFSPPAESSYNEQFF
.,TRBV15,TRBJ1-4,.,TGTGCCACCAGCAGAGTGCCGGGACGGGCCGAAAAACTGTTTTTT,CATSRVPGRAEKLFF
.,TRBV9,TRBJ1-4,TRBD1,TGTGCCAGCAGCCCTTGGGGACAGGGGGCCAAAGAAAAACTGTTTTTT,CASSPWGQGAKEKLFF
.,TRBV6-4,TRBJ1-1,.,TGTGCCAGCAGTGACTCGGAAAGCACTGAAGCTTTCTTT,CASSDSESTEAFF
.,TRBV5-1,TRBJ2-7,.,TGCGCCAGCAGCTTGGGCCGCATCAGGGCCGGAAAATCTTACGAGCAGTACTTC,CASSLGRIRAGKSYEQYF
.,TRBV5-1,TRBJ2-7,TRBD1,TGCGCCAGCAGCGCGGGACAGGGCTACGAGCAGTACTTC,CASSAGQGYEQYF
once,TRBV7-8,TRBJ1-1,TRBD1,TGTGCTGTCAGGGGGGCAGGCACTGAAGCTTTCTTT,CAVRGAGTEAFF
.,TRBV11-3,TRBJ1-1,.,TGTGCCAGCAGCTTAGGGAGAGGCACTGAAGCTTTCTTT,CASSLGRGTEAFF
.,TRBV7-6,TRBJ2-1,TRBD2,TGTGCCAGCAGCTCACCTAGCGGCTCCTACAATGAGCAGTTCTTC,CASSSPSGSYNEQFF
.,TRBV27,TRBJ2-2,.,TGTGCCAGCAGTTTATCGAAGGGAAGAACCGGGGAGCTGTTTTTT,CASSLSKGRTGELFF
.,TRBV5-1,TRBJ2-6,.,TGCGCCAGCAGCTACACATCTGGGGCCAACGTCCTGACTTTC,CASSYTSGANVLTF
.,TRBV5-1,TRBJ2-2,TRBD2,TGCGCCAGCAGCTTCGGTCGCCGGGGGGCCGGGGAGCTGTTTTTT,CASSFGRRGAGELFF
.,TRBV10-2,TRBJ1-2,.,TGCGCCAGCAGTGAGAGTAGGGTTGACTATGGCTACACCTTC,CASSESRVDYGYTF
.,TRBV19,TRBJ2-7,TRBD2,TGTGCCAGTAGTATTCGAGCGGGAGAACTGCGGGAGCAGTACTTC,CASSIRAGELREQYF
.,TRBV2,TRBJ1-3,TRBD1,TGTGCCAGCAGACTTCTACGGGACAGGCAGCGGGAAGCTGGAAACACCATATATTTT,CASRLLRDRQREAGNTIYF
.,TRBV7-9,TRBJ2-7,.,TGTGCCAGCAGCTTCGACAGGTCCTACGAGCAGTACTTC,CASSFDRSYEQYF
.,TRBV30,TRBJ1-2,.,TGTGCCTCAGAGGGGTATGGCTACACCTTC,CASEGYGYTF
.,TRBV18,TRBJ2-5,.,TGTGCCAGCTCACCCTTAGAGGTACAAGAGACCCAGTACTTC,CASSPLEVQETQYF